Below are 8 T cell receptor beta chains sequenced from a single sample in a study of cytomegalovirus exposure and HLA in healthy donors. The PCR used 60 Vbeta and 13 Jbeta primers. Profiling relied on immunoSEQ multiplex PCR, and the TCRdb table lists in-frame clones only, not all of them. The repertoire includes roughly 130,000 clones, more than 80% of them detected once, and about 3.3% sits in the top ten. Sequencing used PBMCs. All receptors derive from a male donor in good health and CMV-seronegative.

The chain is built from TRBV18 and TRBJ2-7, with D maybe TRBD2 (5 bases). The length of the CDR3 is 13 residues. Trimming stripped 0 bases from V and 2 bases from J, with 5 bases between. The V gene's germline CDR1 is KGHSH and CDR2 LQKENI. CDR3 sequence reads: CASSPPGAYEQYF. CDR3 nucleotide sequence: TGTGCCAGCTCACCACCGGGAGCCTACGAGCAGTACTTC.

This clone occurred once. The CDR3 bases are TGTGCCAGTAGCAGGATAACCTCTGGAAACACCATATATTTT. Protein sequence: CASSRITSGNTIYF. This chain connects TRBV19 to TRBJ1-3; D is unclear. CDR3 length: 14 residues. The V gene lost 6 bases and the J gene lost 0 bases, with 9 bases spanning the gap. Germline CDR1 is LNHDA and CDR2 is SQIVND (reference sequence).

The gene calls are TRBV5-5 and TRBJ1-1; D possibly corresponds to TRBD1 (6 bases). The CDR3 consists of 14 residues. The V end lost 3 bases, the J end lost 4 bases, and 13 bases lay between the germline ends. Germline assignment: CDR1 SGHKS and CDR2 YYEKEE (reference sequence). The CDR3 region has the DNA TGTGCCAGCAGCTGGGCCCAGGGGAGCACTGAAGCTTTCTTT. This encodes CASSWAQGSTEAFF.

DNA of the CDR3: TGTGCCATCAGTGAGTCGAGGAGCACAGATACGCAGTATTTT. Residues: CAISESRSTDTQYF. The V and J genes are TRBV10-3 and TRBJ2-3; D is ambiguous. The V gene lost 0 bases and the J gene lost 0 bases, with 4 bases spanning the gap. Germline V gene sequence: CDR1 ENHRY, CDR2 SYGVKD. The CDR3 contains 14 residues.

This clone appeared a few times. The chain's CDR3 is CASSAYRVVDTEAFF. The CDR3 nucleotides are TGTGCCAGCAGCGCATACAGGGTCGTGGACACTGAAGCTTTCTTT. This chain uses TRBV21-1 with TRBJ1-1; the table's D call of TRBD1 was not tested on the DNA. TRBV21-1 is a documented pseudogene. The CDR3 totals 15 residues.

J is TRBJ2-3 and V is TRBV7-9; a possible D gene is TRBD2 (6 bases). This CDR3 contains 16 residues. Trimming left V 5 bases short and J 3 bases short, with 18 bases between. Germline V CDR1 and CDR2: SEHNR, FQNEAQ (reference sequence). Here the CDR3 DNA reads TGTGCCAGCAGCGCCCCAGGGACTTTCGGGACAGATACGCAGTATTTT. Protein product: CASSAPGTFGTDTQYF.

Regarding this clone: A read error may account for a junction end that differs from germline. The CDR3 region has the DNA TGCGCCAGCAGCCCTGCGGAACAGGGTAGGGCCAACGGCCTGACTTTC. Translated: CASSPAEQGRANGLTF. This rearrangement joins TRBV5-1 to TRBJ2-6, with TRBD1 as a possible D gene (6 bases). There are 16 residues in the CDR3. Germline loops: CDR1 SGHRS, CDR2 YFSETQ.

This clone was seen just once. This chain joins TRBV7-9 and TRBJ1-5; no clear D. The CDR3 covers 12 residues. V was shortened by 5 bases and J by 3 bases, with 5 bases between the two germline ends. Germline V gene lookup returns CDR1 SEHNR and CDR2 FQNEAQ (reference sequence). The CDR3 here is CASSPTNQPQHF. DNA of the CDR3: TGTGCCAGCAGCCCTACCAATCAGCCCCAGCATTTT.